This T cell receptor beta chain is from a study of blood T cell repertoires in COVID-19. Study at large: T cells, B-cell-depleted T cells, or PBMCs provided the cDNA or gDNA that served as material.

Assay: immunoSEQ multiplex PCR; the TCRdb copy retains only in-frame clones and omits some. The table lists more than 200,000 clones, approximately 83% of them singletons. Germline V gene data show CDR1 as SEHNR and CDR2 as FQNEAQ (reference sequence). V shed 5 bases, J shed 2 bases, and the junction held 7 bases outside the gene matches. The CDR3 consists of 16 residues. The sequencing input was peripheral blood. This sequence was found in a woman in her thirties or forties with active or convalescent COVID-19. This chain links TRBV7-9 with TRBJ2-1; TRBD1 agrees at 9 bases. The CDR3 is CASSTRTGVAYNEQFF. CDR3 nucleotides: TGTGCCAGCAGCACCCGGACAGGGGTTGCCTACAATGAGCAGTTCTTC.